This note documents a single T cell receptor (beta chain) sequence. Its target is not known. The source of the sample is a study of beta chain features in type 1 diabetes. Broader study findings: Relative to healthy donors, patients appeared to have naive, central memory and Treg TCRB repertoires that were more similar.

Sequenced material consisted of expressed TCRB transcripts (all of the isolated RNA was reverse transcribed). Method: immunoSEQ multiplex PCR; TCRdb's copy keeps in-frame clones and lacks some. The sample contains fewer than 550,000 clones, over 10% of which appear only once. Trimming left V 4 bases short and J 4 bases short, with 10 bases between. The CDR3 is 13 amino acids. The germline V gene has CDR1 KGHSH and CDR2 LQKENI. The sequenced sample consisted of naive CD4+ T cells from blood. The chain carries TRBV18 and TRBJ1-2; D is undetermined. The TCR sequence derives from a woman aged 18 to 35 in good health. Written as DNA, the CDR3 is TGTGCCAGCTCACAGGGCGGTAGCTATGGCTACACCTTC. As protein: CASSQGGSYGYTF. The whole variable domain, filled in from reference TRBV18 and TRBJ1-2, reads NAGVMQNPRHLVRRRGQEARLRCSPMKGHSHVYWYRQLPEEGLKFMVYLQKENIIDESGMPKERFSAEFPKEGPSILRIQQVVRGDSAAYFCASSQGGSYGYTFGSGTRLTVV.